These T cell receptor beta chains were read from a single sample in a study of blood T cell repertoires in COVID-19. The method was immunoSEQ multiplex PCR; TCRdb's version includes in-frame clones alone and lacks a portion of them. Counted here are fewer than 500,000 clones, roughly 87% occurring once; the ten biggest clones make up roughly 0.7%. The sequencing input was PBMCs or T cells enriched from blood (not recorded which). The receptor set was obtained from a woman aged 18-35 years who had recovered from COVID-19. Each CDR3 is given with its conserved first and last residue. D genes are given only for firm matches. Some rows mark clone size as missing; the rest say once, few, many or name a class of expanded clone.

TRBD1	TRBV7-7	TRBJ2-7	-	CASSLAQGVGNEQYF	TGTGCCAGCAGCTTAGCACAGGGGGTCGGGAACGAGCAGTACTTC
TRBD2	TRBV11-2	TRBJ2-1	once	CASSFSGGAGEQFF	TGTGCCAGCAGCTTTAGCGGGGGGGCTGGTGAGCAGTTCTTC
-	TRBV10-3	TRBJ1-1	few	CAISATGYVTEAFF	TGTGCCATCAGTGCAACAGGGTACGTCACTGAAGCTTTCTTT
-	TRBV4-1	TRBJ2-1	-	CASSQDPSGFSYNEQFF	TGCGCCAGCAGCCAAGATCCTTCAGGTTTCTCCTACAATGAGCAGTTCTTC
-	TRBV27	TRBJ1-2	few	CASSSPLGGDYGYTF	TGTGCCAGCAGTTCCCCCTTAGGGGGGGACTATGGCTACACCTTC
-	TRBV12-1	TRBJ2-3	-	CASSKGRGTDTQYF	TGTGCCAGCAGCAAAGGGCGGGGCACAGATACGCAGTATTTT
TRBD1	TRBV9	TRBJ2-2	-	CASRTGPTGELFF	TGTGCCAGCCGGACAGGACCCACCGGGGAGCTGTTTTTT
TRBD1	TRBV3-1/TRBV3-2	TRBJ1-4	-	CASSRVGTGDFKLFF	TGTGCCAGCAGCCGCGTGGGGACAGGGGATTTCAAACTGTTTTTT
TRBD1	TRBV5-1	TRBJ2-7	-	CASSLGVQGQGAQTYEQYF	TGCGCCAGCAGCTTGGGGGTTCAGGGACAGGGGGCGCAAACTTACGAGCAGTACTTC
TRBD1	TRBV7-8	TRBJ2-7	-	CASSPHRDRTYEQYF	TGTGCCAGCAGTCCCCATAGGGACAGGACCTACGAGCAGTACTTC
TRBD1	TRBV4-1	TRBJ2-6	-	CASSQISGQGSGANVLTF	TGCGCCAGCAGCCAAATTTCGGGACAGGGATCTGGGGCCAACGTCCTGACTTTC